The 32 T cell receptor beta chains given below trace back to one sample, sequenced in a study of T cell responses to AZD1222 COVID-19 vaccine. Clones were sequenced by immunoSEQ multiplex PCR, and TCRdb holds only the in-frame ones, with some missing. Of 95,000 to 150,000 clones listed, 92% are singletons. The source was peripheral blood, collected 28 days after the second AZD1222 dose. The receptors stem from an adult who received the AZD1222 COVID-19 vaccine.

The gene calls are TRBV7-2 and TRBJ2-5; D might be TRBD2 (6 bases). The CDR3 contains 15 residues. The V gene lost 3 bases and the J gene lost 4 bases, with 15 bases spanning the gap. The germline gives CDR1 SGHTA, CDR2 FQGNSA. The CDR3: CASSLATGRRETQYF. CDR3 coding DNA: TGTGCCAGCAGCTTGGCGACCGGGAGACGAGAGACCCAGTACTTC.

This rearrangement joins TRBV2 to TRBJ2-7; 7 nucleotides align to TRBD2. Per the germline V gene, CDR1 is SNHLY and CDR2 is FYNNEI. V dropped 6 bases and J dropped 1; count of bases not matched to a gene: 6. The CDR3 covers 14 residues. CDR3 coding DNA: TGTGCCAGCAGGGATAGCGGGTTTTCCTACGAGCAGTACTTC. Translation gives CASRDSGFSYEQYF.

CDR3 loop: CAISTPGQGTGLEQFF. CDR3 DNA: TGTGCCATCAGCACTCCGGGACAGGGTACAGGTTTGGAGCAGTTCTTC. V and J are TRBV10-3 and TRBJ2-1, with 9 bases matching TRBD1. Germline V CDR1 and CDR2: ENHRY, SYGVKD. The V segment lost 6 bases and the J segment 10 bases; nucleotides outside the gene matches: 16. The CDR3 sequence is 16 residues long.

The genes are TRBV5-4 and TRBJ2-1; 9 nucleotides match TRBD1. Germline assignment: CDR1 SGHNT and CDR2 YYREEE (reference sequence). The CDR3 has 15 residues. The V gene end was trimmed by 2 bases and the J gene end by 7 bases; junction bases not matched to a gene: 7. This CDR3 reads CASSLGGQGRNEQFF. The CDR3 DNA sequence: TGTGCCAGCAGCTTAGGGGGACAGGGTCGGAATGAGCAGTTCTTC.

The rearrangement uses TRBV29-1 and TRBJ2-1; 8 bases fit TRBD1. The CDR3 runs to 13 residues. V lost 8 bases and J lost 1; bases outside the gene matches: 4. From germline, CDR1 is SQVTM and CDR2 ANQGSEA. CDR3 amino acids: CSIRTGSYNEQFF. The CDR3 nucleotides read TGCAGCATCCGGACAGGGTCCTACAATGAGCAGTTCTTC.

The chain recombines TRBV28 with TRBJ2-3; TRBD1 or TRBD2 may be the D gene (5 bases each). Germline CDR1 is MDHEN and CDR2 is SYDVKM. Between the trimmed V and J ends, which lost 3 bases and 0 bases, there was a span of 22 bases. CDR3 length equals 19 residues. The CDR3, as DNA: TGTGCCAGCAGTTTCTTCTTTGGGACGGCCCCCTTAAGCACAGATACGCAGTATTTT. Amino acids: CASSFFFGTAPLSTDTQYF.

This clone was observed once. The V and J genes are TRBV24-1 and TRBJ2-3; D is perhaps TRBD1 (5 bases). Germline assignment: CDR1 KGHDR and CDR2 SFDVKD. Trimming took off 2 bases at V and 1 base at J, with 9 bases between the two ends. The CDR3 runs 15 residues. The CDR3 DNA reads as TGTGCCACCAGTGATTCGCTCAGGGGCACAGATACGCAGTATTTT. This translates into CATSDSLRGTDTQYF.

The chain is built from TRBV28 and TRBJ1-6, with D unresolved. V lost 6 bases and J 2 bases, leaving 8 bases between the germline ends. Germline-derived CDR1 and CDR2 are MDHEN and SYDVKM. The CDR3 has 14 amino acids. DNA of the CDR3: TGTGCCAGCAGCAGCGGCCCCTATAATTCACCCCTCCACTTT. This gives the protein CASSSGPYNSPLHF.

The rearrangement uses TRBV28 and TRBJ1-1, with no clear D. The CDR3 consists of 14 residues. Germline CDR1 MDHEN, CDR2 SYDVKM. Trimming stripped 2 bases from V and 5 bases from J, with 12 bases between. The CDR3 bases are TGTGCCAGCAGTTTACGGGGTCTTAGGACTGAAGCTTTCTTT. This sequence encodes CASSLRGLRTEAFF.

The chain uses TRBV11-2 and TRBJ2-2; D not certain. There are 14 residues in the CDR3. Trimming pared 5 bases from V and 1 base from J, leaving 8 bases between. Looked up from germline, CDR1 is SGHAT and CDR2 is FQNNGV. Here the CDR3 reads CASSLQRNTGELFF. CDR3 nucleotide sequence: TGTGCCAGCAGCCTTCAACGGAACACCGGGGAGCTGTTTTTT.

This chain joins TRBV28 and TRBJ2-6; no firm D call. Per germline, CDR1 MDHEN and CDR2 SYDVKM. Deletions cut 3 bases from V and 2 bases from J, with 5 bases between. The CDR3 is 14 residues long. CDR3 coding DNA: TGTGCCAGCAGTTTCCCCCCTGGGGCCAACGTCCTGACTTTC. It is translated as CASSFPPGANVLTF.

The chain uses TRBV19 and TRBJ1-5, with D tentatively TRBD1 (6 bases). Germline V gives CDR1 LNHDA, CDR2 SQIVND (reference sequence). The CDR3 loop spans 14 amino acids. Trimming took off 3 bases at V and 4 bases at J, with 10 bases between the two ends. The CDR3 DNA sequence: TGTGCCAGTAGTATCACAGGGCTAAATCAGCCCCAGCATTTT. This codes for CASSITGLNQPQHF.

The rearrangement joins TRBV14 to TRBJ1-2, with a tentative D call TRBD1 (5 bases). This CDR3 has 13 amino acids. Germline V CDR1 and CDR2: SGHDN, FVKESK. With 3 bases removed from V and 2 bases from J, the gap between germline ends came to 7 bases. CDR3 DNA: TGTGCCAGCAGCCAGAACAGGAACTATGGCTACACCTTC. It codes for CASSQNRNYGYTF.

This chain joins TRBV28 and TRBJ2-5; perhaps D is TRBD1 or TRBD2 (5 bases each). This CDR3 has 14 amino acids. Germline V gives CDR1 MDHEN, CDR2 SYDVKM. The V gene lost 4 bases and the J gene lost 4 bases, with 13 bases spanning the gap. The CDR3 DNA is TGTGCCAGCAGTTGGGGACCTCTGGCAGAGACCCAGTACTTC. This sequence encodes CASSWGPLAETQYF.

The chain joins TRBV1 to TRBJ2-1; TRBD2, as called in the table, went unchecked against the DNA. TRBV1 is a listed pseudogene. CDR3 size: 16 residues. This chain's CDR3 is CTSSQSGTRRNDEQFF. Written as DNA, the CDR3 is TGCACCAGCAGCCAATCCGGGACTAGAAGAAACGATGAGCAGTTCTTC.

The gene calls are TRBV6-6 and TRBJ1-2, with TRBD1 identical over 9 bases. V gave up 6 bases and J gave up 1 base; unmatched junction bases: 6. Germline V gives CDR1 MNHNY, CDR2 SVGAGI (reference sequence). The CDR3 runs 15 residues. CDR3 amino acids: CASSIRDRVNYGYTF. The DNA of the CDR3 is TGTGCCAGCAGCATCCGGGACAGGGTTAACTATGGCTACACCTTC.

The chain uses TRBV28 and TRBJ1-2; a possible D gene is TRBD1 (5 bases). CDR3 length: 17 residues. The germline V and J ends were trimmed by 1 base and 4 bases, with 19 bases remaining between them. Germline CDR1 and CDR2: MDHEN and SYDVKM. The DNA of the CDR3 is TGTGCCAGCAGTTTATTCCAGGGTTCACCCTCCTTCTATGGCTACACCTTC. The encoded protein is CASSLFQGSPSFYGYTF.

The genes are TRBV19 and TRBJ2-5, with 14 bases fitting TRBD2. The germline V gene encodes CDR1 LNHDA and CDR2 SQIVND (reference sequence). Losses at the gene ends were 5 bases for V and 4 bases for J; bases not matched to a gene: 9. The CDR3 runs 17 residues. The CDR3 sequence is CASSLRLAGGSGETQYF. As DNA, the CDR3 is TGTGCCAGTAGTCTACGACTAGCGGGAGGGTCGGGAGAGACCCAGTACTTC.

The rearrangement joins TRBV28 to TRBJ1-2, with TRBD1 as a possible D gene (5 bases). With 7 bases removed from V and 4 bases from J, the gap between germline ends came to 16 bases. The germline CDR1 and CDR2 sequences are MDHEN and SYDVKM. This CDR3 is built from 14 residues. The CDR3 region has the DNA TGTGCCAGCACTCTTCTGCGACAGTCCTATGGCTACACCTTC. It specifies CASTLLRQSYGYTF.

The J gene is TRBJ2-5, the V gene TRBV28; D unresolved. CDR1 MDHEN and CDR2 SYDVKM come from the germline V gene. This CDR3 is 13 amino acids long. V lost 5 bases, J lost 1 base, and 8 bases lay in between. CDR3 sequence (DNA): TGTGCCAGCAGTCAGACTGGCCAAGAGACCCAGTACTTC. This sequence encodes CASSQTGQETQYF.

The chain has TRBV5-4 and TRBJ1-6, with 7 nucleotides matching TRBD1. V lost 0 bases, J lost 6 bases, and 6 bases stayed unmatched. The CDR3 is 16 amino acids. Germline V CDR1 and CDR2: SGHNT, YYREEE (reference sequence). The CDR3 coding sequence is TGTGCCAGCAGCTTGGGGGGAGGGACAGTTAATTCACCCCTCCACTTT. Encoded protein: CASSLGGGTVNSPLHF.

The chain couples TRBV7-8 to TRBJ2-7; 8 nucleotides match TRBD1. Germline CDR1 is SGHVS and CDR2 is FQNEAQ. Trimming at V came to 5 bases and at J to 3 bases, leaving 9 bases not matched to a gene. The CDR3 consists of 15 residues. CDR3 nucleotide sequence: TGTGCCAGCAGCGCCCGGGACAGGTCTAACTACGAGCAGTACTTC. This gives the protein CASSARDRSNYEQYF.

This chain joins TRBV2 and TRBJ2-7; D unclear. The CDR3 has 13 residues. V was pared by 6 bases and J by 0 bases, with 9 bases between. The germline V gene has CDR1 SNHLY and CDR2 FYNNEI. In DNA form, the CDR3 reads TGTGCCAGCAGACAGATTCTCTCCTACGAGCAGTACTTC. Its protein is CASRQILSYEQYF.

This clone was seen only a few times. The CDR3: CASSLASPSGLFF. For the CDR3, the DNA is TGCGCCAGCAGCTTGGCCTCCCCCTCCGGACTGTTTTTT. The chain combines TRBV5-1 with TRBJ2-2; no clear D gene. Trimming removed 0 bases at V and 14 bases at J, with 14 bases between. Germline-derived CDR1 and CDR2 are SGHRS and YFSETQ. The CDR3 has 13 amino acids.

The chain joins TRBV19 to TRBJ1-3; TRBD1 matches at 7 bases. There are 17 residues in the CDR3. Trimming removed 6 bases from V and 1 base from J; junction bases left unmatched: 12. Germline V CDR1 and CDR2: LNHDA, SQIVND (reference sequence). This CDR3 is CASSWGQRGKSGNTIYF. CDR3 sequence (DNA): TGTGCCAGTAGCTGGGGACAGCGGGGGAAATCTGGAAACACCATATATTTT.

The chain combines TRBV7-8 with TRBJ1-5, with D unclear. CDR1 SGHVS and CDR2 FQNEAQ come from the germline V gene. V dropped 5 bases and J dropped 3 bases, with 14 bases sitting between them. The CDR3 consists of 15 residues. The CDR3 sequence is CASSHPGTNNQPQHF. DNA for the CDR3: TGTGCCAGCAGCCACCCTGGAACCAACAATCAGCCCCAGCATTTT.

The V call is TRBV5-8, the J call TRBJ1-2, with D perhaps matching TRBD1 (5 bases). This CDR3 has 16 residues. V lost 4 bases, J lost 1 base, and 17 bases lay in between. The germline gives CDR1 SGHTS, CDR2 YDEGEE. CDR3 region: CASSIIRDSYNYGYTF. The CDR3, as DNA: TGTGCCAGCAGCATCATTCGGGACTCGTATAACTATGGCTACACCTTC.

The gene calls are TRBV15 and TRBJ2-7; 9 bases are shared with TRBD1. The CDR3 is 17 residues long. J gave up 5 bases and V 0 bases, and 11 bases lay outside the gene matches. Per the germline V gene, CDR1 is LNHNV and CDR2 is YYDKDF (reference sequence). In nucleotides, the CDR3 is TGTGCCACCAGCAGAGATGTTATGACAGGGGGTCGGCACGAGCAGTACTTC. Protein product: CATSRDVMTGGRHEQYF. Full variable domain (rest looked up from reference TRBV15 and TRBJ2-7): DAMVIQNPRYQVTQFGKPVTLSCSQTLNHNVMYWYQQKSSQAPKLLFHYYDKDFNNEADTPDNFQSRRPNTSFCFLDIRSPGLGDTAMYLCATSRDVMTGGRHEQYFGPGTRLTVT.

The rearrangement joins TRBV7-9 to TRBJ2-3, with TRBD1 identical over 7 bases. Germline values: CDR1 SEHNR, CDR2 FQNEAQ (reference sequence). V shed 1 base and J 4 bases; nucleotides not matched to a gene: 5. The length of the CDR3 is 15 residues. The CDR3 here is CASSLEVGGADTQYF. In DNA form, the CDR3 reads TGTGCCAGCAGCTTAGAGGTAGGGGGCGCAGATACGCAGTATTTT.

The V and J genes are TRBV5-4 and TRBJ1-5; D is ambiguous. V shed 1 base and J shed 6 bases, with 5 bases lying between them. This CDR3 is 12 amino acids long. Germline V CDR1 and CDR2: SGHNT, YYREEE (reference sequence). Here the CDR3 DNA reads TGTGCCAGCAGCTTGATGGGTCAGCCCCAGCATTTT. It yields the protein CASSLMGQPQHF.

This rearrangement joins TRBV5-4 to TRBJ1-1, with no clear D. Per the germline V gene, CDR1 is SGHNT and CDR2 is YYREEE (reference sequence). Trimming pared 7 bases from V and 6 bases from J, leaving 7 bases between. The CDR3 has 10 amino acids. The CDR3 reads CASGSAEAFF. DNA of the CDR3: TGTGCCAGCGGATCTGCTGAAGCTTTCTTT.

This chain connects TRBV21-1 to TRBJ1-2. TRBV21-1 is tagged as a pseudogene. CDR3 length: 14 residues. The CDR3 here is CASSNATKKSGYTF. CDR3 bases: TGTGCCAGCAGCAATGCCACTAAAAAGAGTGGCTACACCTTC.